A selection of T cell receptor beta chains follows, all from one sample in a study of blood T cell repertoires in COVID-19. Assay used: immunoSEQ multiplex PCR; TCRdb lists only in-frame clones, some missing. The table records 200,000 to 300,000 clones, 75% to 90% of them present only once. The sequenced material came from peripheral blood. The receptors shown here come from a woman aged 40 to 50 with acute or convalescent COVID-19. CDR3s leave out the opening cysteine and the closing phenylalanine or tryptophan.

j_gene: TRBJ1-2
v_gene: TRBV5-4
CDR3aa: ASSGGGGRVHGYT

j_gene: TRBJ2-3
v_gene: TRBV2
CDR3aa: ASRGTLAGGTDTQY

j_gene: TRBJ2-5
v_gene: TRBV5-8
CDR3aa: ASSSGQRVQETQY

j_gene: TRBJ1-2
v_gene: TRBV3-1/TRBV3-2
CDR3aa: ASSQAEAGSGYT

j_gene: TRBJ2-3
v_gene: TRBV11-3
CDR3aa: ASSFSQTDTQY

j_gene: TRBJ1-1
v_gene: TRBV13
CDR3aa: ASTTWDRAHEAF

j_gene: TRBJ1-3
v_gene: TRBV5-4
CDR3aa: ASSLVIATGDPGNTIY

j_gene: TRBJ2-5
v_gene: TRBV5-5
CDR3aa: ASSPDWFGTQY

j_gene: TRBJ1-2
v_gene: TRBV29-1
CDR3aa: SVPISGTGLYGYT

j_gene: TRBJ1-2
v_gene: TRBV11-2
CDR3aa: ASSLMTGNYGYT

j_gene: TRBJ1-5
v_gene: TRBV21-1
CDR3aa: ASSKGYGGTQPQH

j_gene: TRBJ1-4
v_gene: TRBV30
CDR3aa: AWRGPGQGVEKLF

j_gene: TRBJ1-1
v_gene: TRBV29-1
CDR3aa: SVIGTGSMNTEAF

j_gene: TRBJ1-5
v_gene: TRBV4-1
CDR3aa: ASSQEGRGNQPQH

j_gene: TRBJ1-4
v_gene: TRBV6-5
CDR3aa: ASSYGTATHEKLF

j_gene: TRBJ1-2
v_gene: TRBV2
CDR3aa: ASSGQESYGYT

j_gene: TRBJ1-2
v_gene: TRBV5-1
CDR3aa: ASSFGRAESGYT

j_gene: TRBJ2-3
v_gene: TRBV13
CDR3aa: ASSTTGPVADTQY

j_gene: TRBJ1-1
v_gene: TRBV11-2
CDR3aa: ASSLSDTEAF

j_gene: TRBJ1-5
v_gene: TRBV24-1
CDR3aa: ATSAGGNQPQH

j_gene: TRBJ2-3
v_gene: TRBV2
CDR3aa: ASSYSGLAGGPSTQY

j_gene: TRBJ2-1
v_gene: TRBV27
CDR3aa: ASSLSGAGGTNEQF

j_gene: TRBJ2-5
v_gene: TRBV7-6
CDR3aa: ASSFRETQY

j_gene: TRBJ2-3
v_gene: TRBV7-9
CDR3aa: ASSFVKGVGDTQY

j_gene: TRBJ1-2
v_gene: TRBV7-2
CDR3aa: ASSLGGGQSLNYGYT

j_gene: TRBJ1-6
v_gene: TRBV10-3
CDR3aa: ATGGQGISPLH

j_gene: TRBJ2-3
v_gene: TRBV6-5
CDR3aa: ASSPLAGGQDTQY

j_gene: TRBJ2-1
v_gene: TRBV5-4
CDR3aa: ASSLGTSGLNEQF

j_gene: TRBJ1-2
v_gene: TRBV11-2
CDR3aa: ASNDLRRVNYGYT

j_gene: TRBJ1-4
v_gene: TRBV28
CDR3aa: ASSTLGATNEKLF

j_gene: TRBJ2-1
v_gene: TRBV29-1
CDR3aa: SVDDRGNEQF

j_gene: TRBJ1-1
v_gene: TRBV9
CDR3aa: ASSATGTMNTEAF

j_gene: TRBJ1-1
v_gene: TRBV4-1
CDR3aa: ASSPNDREFTEAF

j_gene: TRBJ1-5
v_gene: TRBV7-2
CDR3aa: ASSPERGYNQPQH

j_gene: TRBJ2-1
v_gene: TRBV2
CDR3aa: ASTRGQVYNEQF

j_gene: TRBJ1-1
v_gene: TRBV6-6
CDR3aa: ASSIRQGETEAF

j_gene: TRBJ1-4
v_gene: TRBV5-1
CDR3aa: ASSLGQGAGEKLF

j_gene: TRBJ2-1
v_gene: TRBV7-2
CDR3aa: ASSLGGGTNNEQF

j_gene: TRBJ2-4
v_gene: TRBV3-1/TRBV3-2
CDR3aa: ASSPRQGRNIQY

j_gene: TRBJ1-1
v_gene: TRBV11-2
CDR3aa: ASSLGQYTEAF

j_gene: TRBJ1-2
v_gene: TRBV30
CDR3aa: AWKVAGTRGYGYT

j_gene: TRBJ1-2
v_gene: TRBV3-1/TRBV3-2
CDR3aa: ASRGGWSRTNRGEYGYT

j_gene: TRBJ1-6
v_gene: TRBV9
CDR3aa: ASSESGQIFDNSPLH

j_gene: TRBJ2-1
v_gene: TRBV6-7
CDR3aa: ASSYDPPPGLAGARSYEQF

j_gene: TRBJ2-5
v_gene: TRBV10-3
CDR3aa: AISDVGGGRETQY

j_gene: TRBJ2-2
v_gene: TRBV5-1
CDR3aa: ASSLAVAGGFGTGELF

j_gene: TRBJ1-5
v_gene: TRBV6-1
CDR3aa: ASSDLAGAGGNQPQH

j_gene: TRBJ1-4
v_gene: TRBV7-9
CDR3aa: ASSLRGTGSEKLF

j_gene: TRBJ1-5
v_gene: TRBV7-9
CDR3aa: ASSPGYSNQPQH

j_gene: TRBJ1-5
v_gene: TRBV24-1
CDR3aa: ATSDSRVSNQPQH

j_gene: TRBJ2-2
v_gene: TRBV2
CDR3aa: ASLRPGELF

j_gene: TRBJ1-6
v_gene: TRBV5-8
CDR3aa: ASSFTGSGYNSPLH

j_gene: TRBJ1-1
v_gene: TRBV2
CDR3aa: ASRVSYSTEAF

j_gene: TRBJ2-1
v_gene: TRBV9
CDR3aa: ASSVELAGNNEQF

j_gene: TRBJ1-5
v_gene: TRBV7-9
CDR3aa: ASSPGQGSNQPQH

j_gene: TRBJ1-2
v_gene: TRBV7-2
CDR3aa: ASTGQGANYGYT

j_gene: TRBJ1-2
v_gene: TRBV6-5
CDR3aa: ASLRTGWSYGYT

j_gene: TRBJ1-2
v_gene: TRBV29-1
CDR3aa: SGTGGSDGYT

j_gene: TRBJ2-1
v_gene: TRBV7-9
CDR3aa: ASSSEREEQF